The 8 T cell receptor beta chains listed next were all sequenced from one sample in a study of T-cell reconstitution after alpha-beta-depleted transplantation in children. Preparation of the TCRbeta library was carried out with unique molecular identifiers. In TCRdb, the PCR reads were re-called with MiXCR into one record per CDR3 protein. The sample yields over 70,000 distinct CDR3 sequences, 7.5% to 9.5% seen once. The sequenced sample was PBMCs from the stem cell graft donor, obtained from the stem cell graft. These receptors were taken from a human donor who donated a stem cell graft to a child with congenital amegakaryocytic thrombocytopenia.

This clonotype has at least ten counts. The chain couples TRBV5-1 to TRBJ2-2; 9 bases map to TRBD2. The CDR3 is 16 amino acids. Germline CDR1 and CDR2: SGHRS and YFSETQ. J lost 0 bases, V lost 5 bases, and 5 bases had no gene match. The chain's CDR3 is CASRLAGQANTGELFF. The CDR3 nucleotides are TGCGCCAGCAGACTAGCGGGCCAAGCGAACACCGGGGAGCTGTTTTTT.

This clonotype was counted ten times or more. This chain connects TRBV25-1 to TRBJ1-1; D remains unclear. The V end was cut by 8 bases, the J end by 1 base, with 8 bases between. This CDR3 region has 12 residues. Germline CDR1 is MGHDK and CDR2 is SYGVNS. The CDR3 loop is CASSPGNTEAFF. CDR3 coding DNA: TGTGCCAGCTCTCCTGGGAACACTGAAGCTTTCTTT.

This sequence joins TRBV7-9 and TRBJ1-2; tentatively, D is TRBD1 (5 bases). Germline V CDR1 and CDR2: SEHNR, FQNEAQ (reference sequence). With 3 bases removed from V and 7 bases from J, the gap between germline ends came to 15 bases. This CDR3 region has 14 residues. The DNA for the CDR3 is TGTGCCAGCAGCTTGGACTTAAGGGGAGGTGGCTACACCTTC. It codes for CASSLDLRGGGYTF.

This clonotype came up many times. This rearrangement joins TRBV3-2 to TRBJ2-1. TRBV3-2 counts as a pseudogene. CDR3 length: 16 residues. CDR3 bases: TGTGCCAGCAGCCAAGGTACAACACAACCCTACAATGAGCAGTTCTTC. It specifies CASSQGTTQPYNEQFF.

There are many counts of this clonotype. The V gene is TRBV5-1, the J gene TRBJ2-3; D ambiguous. This CDR3 is 15 amino acids long. From germline, CDR1 is SGHRS and CDR2 YFSETQ. With 4 bases removed from V and 0 bases from J, the gap between germline ends came to 12 bases. The CDR3 protein is CASSPRAGSTDTQYF. The DNA of the CDR3 is TGCGCCAGCAGCCCCCGGGCAGGCAGCACAGATACGCAGTATTTT.

This clonotype was seen repeatedly, ten times or more. The chain has TRBV20-1 and TRBJ1-1; TRBD1 is a possible D gene (5 bases). Germline loops: CDR1 DFQATT, CDR2 SNEGSKA (reference sequence). The germline V and J ends were trimmed by 3 bases and 6 bases, with 17 bases remaining between them. The CDR3 extends over 14 amino acids. CDR3 coding DNA: TGCAGTGCTAGGGTTGAGCAGGGAGAAGCTGAAGCTTTCTTT. It codes for CSARVEQGEAEAFF.

This clonotype was seen many times. The chain has TRBV12-3 or TRBV12-4 and TRBJ1-1; D perhaps matches TRBD1 (5 bases). Trimming pared 5 bases from V and 4 bases from J, leaving 14 bases between. The CDR3 contains 14 residues. The CDR3 nucleotides read TGTGCCAGCAGTGCGGGGGGAGTGAGCACTGAAGCTTTCTTT. This translates into CASSAGGVSTEAFF.

This clonotype was observed at least ten times. A read error may produce the germline difference seen at one junction end. This CDR3 is CAISPTSGDRTDAQYF. CDR3 DNA: TGTGCCATCAGTCCCACTAGCGGGGACCGCACAGATGCGCAGTATTTT. The gene calls are TRBV10-3 and TRBJ2-3; 10 bases agree with TRBD2. The CDR3 spans 16 residues. Germline V gene data show CDR1 as ENHRY and CDR2 as SYGVKD.